This T cell receptor beta chain appears in the sequencing data of a study of control samples from healthy donors and cancer patients. The CDR3 is made up of 13 amino acids. Per the germline V gene, CDR1 is MNHEY and CDR2 is SMNVEV (reference sequence). Trimming took 3 bases from V and 4 from J, leaving 9 bases between them. Sequenced by immunoSEQ multiplex PCR; TCRdb stores in-frame clones only, minus some. The sample has around 140,000 clones, 93% seen once. The sample taken for sequencing was blood. The chain links TRBV27 to TRBJ1-2; no firm D call. This clonotype was obtained from a man between 18 and 29 years old in good health. CDR3 amino acids: CASSFQSGYGYTF. The CDR3 region has the DNA TGTGCCAGCAGTTTCCAGTCCGGCTATGGCTACACCTTC.